Listed here are 11 T cell receptor beta chains from one sample, sequenced in a study of blood T cell repertoires in COVID-19. The method was immunoSEQ multiplex PCR; TCRdb's version includes in-frame clones alone and lacks a portion of them. The sample shows some 70,000 clones, more than 80% of them seen only once. Input material: peripheral blood. Receptors originate from a woman in her 70s with acute or convalescent COVID-19.

The rearrangement links TRBV28 to TRBJ2-5, with 7 bases identical to TRBD1. V was clipped by 3 bases and J by 2 bases; unmatched bases: 6. The V gene's germline CDR1 is MDHEN and CDR2 SYDVKM. CDR3 size: 15 residues. The CDR3 sequence: CASSFQTGMQETQYF. DNA for the CDR3: TGTGCCAGCAGTTTCCAGACAGGGATGCAAGAGACCCAGTACTTC. Full variable domain (rest looked up from reference TRBV28 and TRBJ2-5): DVKVTQSSRYLVKRTGEKVFLECVQDMDHENMFWYRQDPGLGLRLIYFSYDVKMKEKGDIPEGYSVSREKKERFSLILESASTNQTSMYLCASSFQTGMQETQYFGPGTRLLVL.

The chain combines TRBV28 with TRBJ1-2; 7 bases agree with TRBD1. V lost 7 bases and J lost 4; bases outside the gene matches: 12. Germline lookup yields CDR1 MDHEN and CDR2 SYDVKM. The CDR3 runs 15 residues. Written as DNA, the CDR3 is TGTGCCAGCACCGCGAACAGGGGCTTTGTCTATGGCTACACCTTC. This translates into CASTANRGFVYGYTF.

The rearrangement links TRBV4-2 to TRBJ2-3; D is perhaps TRBD1 (6 bases). CDR1 and CDR2 from the germline V gene are LGHNA and YNFKEQ. The germline V and J ends were trimmed by 4 bases and 6 bases, with 14 bases remaining between them. The CDR3 contains 14 residues. The CDR3 loop is CASSLDSGEDTQYF. DNA for the CDR3: TGTGCCAGCAGCCTGGACAGTGGCGAGGATACGCAGTATTTT.

The V call is TRBV24-1, the J call TRBJ1-6; 7 bases align to TRBD1. The CDR3 is 13 amino acids. The V gene's germline CDR1 is KGHDR and CDR2 SFDVKD. J was trimmed by 9 bases and V by 3 bases; bases with no gene match: 1. This CDR3 is CATSDRQGSPLHF. The CDR3 nucleotides read TGTGCCACCAGTGATCGACAGGGTTCACCCCTCCACTTT.

The chain couples TRBV7-6 to TRBJ1-6, with unresolved D. Trimming took 1 base from V and 7 from J, leaving 11 bases between them. There are 15 residues in the CDR3. Looked up from germline, CDR1 is SGHVS and CDR2 is FNYEAQ. CDR3 protein: CASSLVEPGNSPLHF. In DNA form, the CDR3 reads TGTGCCAGCAGCTTAGTTGAGCCCGGGAATTCACCCCTCCACTTT.

The rearrangement uses TRBV27 and TRBJ2-2, with 10 bases matching TRBD2. The CDR3 is made up of 18 amino acids. Germline loops: CDR1 MNHEY, CDR2 SMNVEV (reference sequence). Trimming removed 3 bases from V and 6 bases from J; junction bases left unmatched: 13. The CDR3 DNA sequence: TGTGCCAGCAGTTTGGGGCTAGCGGGAGAATTGGTCGCCGGGGAGCTGTTTTTT. It codes for CASSLGLAGELVAGELFF.

The J gene is TRBJ2-3, the V gene TRBV3-1 (or the pseudogene TRBV3-2); tentative D call: TRBD1 (6 bases). V dropped 0 bases and J dropped 8 bases, with 21 bases sitting between them. Germline assignment: CDR1 LGHDT and CDR2 YNNKEL (reference sequence). The CDR3 runs to 17 residues. DNA for the CDR3: TGTGCCAGCAGCCAAGATACGAAGGGGGTTATCCTCTTTACGCAGTATTTT. Residues: CASSQDTKGVILFTQYF.

The chain recombines TRBV30 with TRBJ2-2; 9 bases map to TRBD2. Unmatched junction bases numbered 7, after V lost 2 bases and J lost 6 bases. Germline V gene lookup returns CDR1 GTSNPN and CDR2 SVGIG (reference sequence). This CDR3 spans 15 amino acids. The CDR3 region has the DNA TGTGCCTGGAGTCGCAGCGGGAGGTATTCCGGGGAGCTGTTTTTT. Translation gives CAWSRSGRYSGELFF.

The genes are TRBV10-3 and TRBJ1-5, with 7 bases matching TRBD1. Germline V CDR1 and CDR2: ENHRY, SYGVKD. The CDR3 length is 14 residues. CDR3 DNA: TGTGCAGCTCAGGGGGGAAATAGCAATCAGCCCCAGCATTTT. Protein: CAAQGGNSNQPQHF.

This clone was found once. The chain is built from TRBV7-9 and TRBJ2-7, with TRBD2 matching over 13 bases. The CDR3 runs 18 residues. Germline values: CDR1 SEHNR, CDR2 FQNEAQ (reference sequence). Trimming removed 2 bases from V and 2 bases from J; junction bases left unmatched: 9. In nucleotides, the CDR3 is TGTGCCAGCAGCTTAACGGTTACTAGCGGGAGGGTTCCCTACGAGCAGTACTTC. This encodes CASSLTVTSGRVPYEQYF. Full variable domain (outside the CDR3, taken from reference TRBV7-9 and TRBJ2-7): DTGVSQNPRHKITKRGQNVTFRCDPISEHNRLYWYRQTLGQGPEFLTYFQNEAQLEKSRLLSDRFSAERPKGSFSTLEIQRTEQGDSAMYLCASSLTVTSGRVPYEQYFGPGTRLTVT.

The gene calls are TRBV7-8 and TRBJ2-1; 7 nucleotides agree with TRBD2. The ends lost 3 bases at V and 10 bases at J; junction bases unmatched: 18. Germline CDR1 and CDR2: SGHVS and FQNEAQ. The length of the CDR3 is 17 residues. The CDR3 sequence: CASSFKGGSGARWEQFF. DNA of the CDR3: TGTGCCAGCAGCTTCAAGGGAGGGAGCGGAGCTCGGTGGGAGCAGTTCTTC.